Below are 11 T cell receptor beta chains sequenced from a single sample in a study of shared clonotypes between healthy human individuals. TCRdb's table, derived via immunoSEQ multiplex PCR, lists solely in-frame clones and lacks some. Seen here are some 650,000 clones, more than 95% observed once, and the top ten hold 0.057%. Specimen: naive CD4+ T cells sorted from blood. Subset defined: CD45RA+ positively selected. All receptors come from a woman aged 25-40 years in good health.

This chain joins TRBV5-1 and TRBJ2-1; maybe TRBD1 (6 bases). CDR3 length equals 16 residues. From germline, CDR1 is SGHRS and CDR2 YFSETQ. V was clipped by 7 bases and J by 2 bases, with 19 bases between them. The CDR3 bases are TGCGCCAGCGGATTTCCACAGGGTCCGACCTACAATGAGCAGTTCTTC. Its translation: CASGFPQGPTYNEQFF.

For the CDR3, the DNA is TGTGCCAGCAGCGTAGAAGTCAGCGGGAGGGCCCGGGAGACCCAGTACTTC. As protein: CASSVEVSGRARETQYF. The V call is TRBV9, the J call TRBJ2-5, with TRBD2 matching over 10 bases. Losses at the gene ends were 0 bases for V and 5 bases for J; bases not matched to a gene: 10. There are 17 residues in the CDR3. Germline loops: CDR1 SGDLS, CDR2 YYNGEE.

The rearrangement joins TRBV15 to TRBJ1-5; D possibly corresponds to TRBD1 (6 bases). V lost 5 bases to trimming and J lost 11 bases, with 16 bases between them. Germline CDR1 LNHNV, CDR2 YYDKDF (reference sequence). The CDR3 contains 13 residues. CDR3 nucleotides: TGTGCCACCAGCGCCACAGGGCCCGAGACCCAGCATTTT. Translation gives CATSATGPETQHF.

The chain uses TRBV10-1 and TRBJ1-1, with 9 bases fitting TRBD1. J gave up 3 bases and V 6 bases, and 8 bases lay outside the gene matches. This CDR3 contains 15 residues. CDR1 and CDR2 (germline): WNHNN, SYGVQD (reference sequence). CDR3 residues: CASRPGQGRDTEAFF. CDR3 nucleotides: TGCGCCAGCAGACCCGGACAGGGGAGAGACACTGAAGCTTTCTTT.

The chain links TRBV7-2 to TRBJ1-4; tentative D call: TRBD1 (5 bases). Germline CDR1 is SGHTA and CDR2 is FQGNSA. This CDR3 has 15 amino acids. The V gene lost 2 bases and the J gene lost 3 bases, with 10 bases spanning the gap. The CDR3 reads CASSLQGGANEKLFF. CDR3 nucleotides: TGTGCCAGCAGCTTACAGGGAGGTGCTAATGAAAAACTGTTTTTT.

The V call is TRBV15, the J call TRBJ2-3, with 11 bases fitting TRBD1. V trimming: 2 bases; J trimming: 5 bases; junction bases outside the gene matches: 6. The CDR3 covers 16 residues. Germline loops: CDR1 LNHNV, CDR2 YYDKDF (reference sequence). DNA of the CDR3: TGTGCCACCAGCAGACAAGGGACAGGGGGACAAGATACGCAGTATTTT. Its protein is CATSRQGTGGQDTQYF.

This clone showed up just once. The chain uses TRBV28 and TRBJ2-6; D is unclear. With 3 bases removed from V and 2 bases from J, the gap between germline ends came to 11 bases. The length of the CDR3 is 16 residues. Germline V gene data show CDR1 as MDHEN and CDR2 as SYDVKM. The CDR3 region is CASSFQNRAGANVLTF. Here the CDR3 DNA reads TGTGCCAGCAGTTTCCAAAATAGGGCTGGGGCCAACGTCCTGACTTTC.

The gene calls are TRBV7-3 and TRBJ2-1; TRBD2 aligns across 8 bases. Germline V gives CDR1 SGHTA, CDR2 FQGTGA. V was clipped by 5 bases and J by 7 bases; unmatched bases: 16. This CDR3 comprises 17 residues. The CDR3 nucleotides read TGTGCCAGCAGCCCTACGGGAGTGGCGGGAGGTAGAAATGAGCAGTTCTTC. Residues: CASSPTGVAGGRNEQFF.

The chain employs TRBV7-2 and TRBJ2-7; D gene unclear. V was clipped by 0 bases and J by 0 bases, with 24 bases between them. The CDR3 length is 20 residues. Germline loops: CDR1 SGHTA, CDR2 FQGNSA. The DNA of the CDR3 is TGTGCCAGCAGCTTAGCCGTAGATTTCCGTGTCGACGGGCCCTCCTACGAGCAGTACTTC. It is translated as CASSLAVDFRVDGPSYEQYF. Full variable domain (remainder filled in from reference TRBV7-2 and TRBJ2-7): GAGVSQSPSNKVTEKGKDVELRCDPISGHTALYWYRQSLGQGLEFLIYFQGNSAPDKSGLPSDRFSAERTGGSVSTLTIQRTQQEDSAVYLCASSLAVDFRVDGPSYEQYFGPGTRLTVT.

The CDR3 is CASSLRAALNNEQFF. The CDR3 region has the DNA TGTGCCAGCAGCTTACGGGCAGCGCTCAACAATGAGCAGTTCTTC. The chain couples TRBV7-9 to TRBJ2-1; D is unresolved. Between the trimmed V and J ends, which lost 2 bases and 5 bases, there was a span of 13 bases. Germline loops: CDR1 SEHNR, CDR2 FQNEAQ (reference sequence). This CDR3 spans 15 amino acids.

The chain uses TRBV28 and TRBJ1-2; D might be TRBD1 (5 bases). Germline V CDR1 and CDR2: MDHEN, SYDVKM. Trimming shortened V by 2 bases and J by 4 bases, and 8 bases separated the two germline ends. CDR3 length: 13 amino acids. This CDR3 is CASSLDRVYGYTF. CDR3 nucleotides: TGTGCCAGCAGTTTAGACAGAGTCTATGGCTACACCTTC.